The 25 T cell receptor beta chains in this list originate from one sample, sequenced in a study of T cell repertoires in cytomegalovirus infection. A single record per CDR3 protein comes from TCRdb applying MiXCR to the reads. The sample has some 940,000 distinct CDR3 sequences, more than 25% seen once. Antigens of these TCRs are unknown. Sequencing was performed on cultured CD8+ T cells from PBMCs, taken from culture after CMV antigen stimulation. Receptors originate from a human donor in good health (CMV status not recorded). Some clones in this sample may be carry-over from other donors' samples.

This clonotype has a single count. This sequence joins TRBV6-5 and TRBJ2-2; D is unresolved. Germline CDR1 is MNHEY and CDR2 is SVGAGI. V dropped 0 bases and J dropped 2 bases, with 7 bases sitting between them. The CDR3 runs 15 residues. The CDR3 loop is CASSYSNPNTGELFF. The CDR3 DNA follows: TGTGCCAGCAGTTACTCGAATCCTAACACCGGGGAGCTGTTTTTT.

The V gene is TRBV29-1, the J gene TRBJ1-2; 8 bases agree with TRBD1. The V gene's germline CDR1 is SQVTM and CDR2 ANQGSEA. J was trimmed by 5 bases and V by 6 bases; bases with no gene match: 5. The CDR3 has 12 amino acids. This chain's CDR3 is CSVYQGAYGYTF. CDR3 sequence (DNA): TGCAGCGTCTATCAGGGGGCGTATGGCTACACCTTC.

This chain uses TRBV10-3 with TRBJ1-2, with D possibly TRBD1 on 6 matching bases. Trimming removed 2 bases from V and 4 bases from J, with 14 bases in between. Germline loops: CDR1 ENHRY, CDR2 SYGVKD. This CDR3 has 15 residues. CDR3 in amino acids: CAISEDGGLGYGYTF. CDR3 DNA sequence: TGTGCCATCAGTGAGGATGGGGGGCTTGGCTATGGCTACACCTTC.

This clonotype was recorded at least ten times. The CDR3 is CASSLNRGPLNYGYTF. CDR3 DNA sequence: TGTGCCAGCAGCTTAAACAGGGGGCCCCTTAACTATGGCTACACCTTC. This chain joins TRBV7-2 and TRBJ1-2; 9 bases map to TRBD1. Germline V gene sequence: CDR1 SGHTA, CDR2 FQGNSA. CDR3 length equals 16 residues. After removal of 2 bases from V and 1 base from J, the junction contained 5 bases not matched to a gene.

In this sample, this clonotype turned up a few times. This chain links TRBV5-6 with TRBJ1-1, with a tentative D call TRBD1 (5 bases). The V gene's germline CDR1 is SGHDT and CDR2 YYEEEE. V was pared by 7 bases and J by 1 base, with 17 bases between. The CDR3 runs to 15 residues. DNA of the CDR3: TGTGCCAGCCGCCGGGACTCCGGGGCGAACACTGAAGCTTTCTTT. Amino acid sequence: CASRRDSGANTEAFF.

The chain recombines TRBV7-9 with TRBJ1-2; 7 positions match TRBD1. Germline V gene lookup returns CDR1 SEHNR and CDR2 FQNEAQ (reference sequence). V dropped 7 bases and J dropped 2; count of bases not matched to a gene: 13. CDR3 length: 16 residues. The CDR3 DNA is TGTGCCAGCACAACTACGGGAACGGACAGGAACTATGGCTACACCTTC. Its translation is CASTTTGTDRNYGYTF.

This chain links TRBV5-1 with TRBJ2-7; 8 bases align to TRBD2. V shed 1 base, J shed 6 bases, and the junction held 6 bases outside the gene matches. The germline gives CDR1 SGHRS, CDR2 YFSETQ. The length of the CDR3 is 14 residues. CDR3 nucleotides: TGCGCCAGCAGCTTGACGGGAGGGGCGCGCGAGCAGTACGTC. Translated: CASSLTGGAREQYV.

The chain recombines TRBV6-2 or TRBV6-3 with TRBJ2-3, with D perhaps given as TRBD1 or TRBD2 (5 bases each). This CDR3 has 15 amino acids. The ends were cut back, 5 bases at V and 2 bases at J, with 14 bases in the middle. From germline, CDR1 is MNHEY and CDR2 SVGEGT. In DNA, the CDR3 is TGTGCCAGCAGTCCGATGGGACCGGACACAGATACGCAGTATTTT. Protein product: CASSPMGPDTDTQYF.

The chain has TRBV7-3 and TRBJ2-5; 8 bases are a match to TRBD1. The CDR3 runs to 15 residues. V lost 5 bases to trimming and J lost 4 bases; unmatched junction nucleotides: 9. Germline V gene sequence: CDR1 SGHTA, CDR2 FQGTGA. The CDR3 reads CASSVRGLESETQYF. The CDR3 DNA reads TGTGCCAGCAGCGTCAGGGGGCTGGAATCAGAGACCCAGTACTTC.

V and J are TRBV29-1 and TRBJ1-2; possible D gene TRBD1, 6 bases. CDR1 is SQVTM, CDR2 ANQGSEA, per germline. The V gene lost 2 bases and the J gene lost 3 bases, with 13 bases spanning the gap. CDR3 length: 14 amino acids. The CDR3 coding sequence is TGCAGCGTTGAATGGGACACCATCTACTATGGCTACACCTTC. The encoded protein is CSVEWDTIYYGYTF.

This clonotype was counted only a few times. The chain uses TRBV2 and TRBJ1-2; 7 positions match TRBD1. Trimming took 3 bases from V and 5 from J; bases not matched to a gene: 9. CDR1 is SNHLY, CDR2 FYNNEI, per germline. CDR3 length: 15 residues. CDR3 amino acids: CASSEFRTGLYGYTF. CDR3 bases: TGTGCCAGCAGTGAGTTCAGGACAGGCTTGTATGGCTACACCTTC. Using reference TRBV2 and TRBJ1-2 for the parts outside the CDR3, the full variable domain is EPEVTQTPSHQVTQMGQEVILRCVPISNHLYFYWYRQILGQKVEFLVSFYNNEISEKSEIFDDQFSVERPDGSNFTLKIRSTKLEDSAMYFCASSEFRTGLYGYTFGSGTRLTVV.

V usage is TRBV19 and J usage is TRBJ2-3, with TRBD2 identical over 7 bases. This CDR3 is built from 18 residues. V lost 3 bases to trimming and J lost 1 base; unmatched junction nucleotides: 13. The V gene's germline CDR1 is LNHDA and CDR2 SQIVND (reference sequence). CDR3 sequence reads: CASSIGRRSGVRTDTQYF. DNA for the CDR3: TGTGCCAGTAGTATCGGTCGACGCAGCGGGGTCCGCACAGATACGCAGTATTTT.

This clonotype showed up just a few times. V is TRBV19 and J is TRBJ1-5; D may be TRBD1 (5 bases). The CDR3 has 14 amino acids. Germline-derived CDR1 and CDR2 are LNHDA and SQIVND (reference sequence). V lost 7 bases to trimming and J lost 0 bases, with 10 bases between them. The CDR3 DNA reads as TGTGCCAGTACTCCCAGGGTTAGCAATCAGCCCCAGCATTTT. Translated: CASTPRVSNQPQHF.

At least ten counts were recorded for this clonotype. The chain couples TRBV12-3 or TRBV12-4 to TRBJ1-1, with 10 bases fitting TRBD1. The junction had 4 bases not matched to a gene; V was cut back by 5 bases and J by 1 base. The CDR3 contains 15 residues. CDR3 residues: CASSRTGGRNTEAFF. The CDR3 DNA follows: TGTGCCAGCAGTCGGACAGGGGGGAGGAACACTGAAGCTTTCTTT.

The rearrangement uses TRBV7-6 and TRBJ2-1, with 9 bases aligning to TRBD2. The germline gives CDR1 SGHVS, CDR2 FNYEAQ. This CDR3 comprises 16 residues. The V segment lost 5 bases and the J segment 7 bases; nucleotides outside the gene matches: 12. The CDR3 DNA sequence: TGTGCCAGCAGCCCAGGGAGGCGGGGGGGCCAGAATGAGCAGTTCTTC. Its protein is CASSPGRRGGQNEQFF.

This clonotype was recorded at least ten times. The gene calls are TRBV7-2 and TRBJ2-7; 10 nucleotides align to TRBD1. The CDR3 sequence is 14 residues long. Trimming at V came to 4 bases and at J to 6 bases, leaving 6 bases not matched to a gene. Germline loops: CDR1 SGHTA, CDR2 FQGNSA. In DNA, the CDR3 is TGTGCCAGCAGCTCCCGGGACAGGGGCGGCGAGCAGTACTTC. Translating it yields CASSSRDRGGEQYF. Full variable domain (rest looked up from reference TRBV7-2 and TRBJ2-7): GAGVSQSPSNKVTEKGKDVELRCDPISGHTALYWYRQSLGQGLEFLIYFQGNSAPDKSGLPSDRFSAERTGGSVSTLTIQRTQQEDSAVYLCASSSRDRGGEQYFGPGTRLTVT.

This clonotype has only a few counts. This sequence joins TRBV10-3 and TRBJ2-1; D is possibly TRBD2 (7 bases). Deletions cut 4 bases from V and 8 bases from J, with 21 bases between. CDR3 size: 16 residues. Germline V gene data show CDR1 as ENHRY and CDR2 as SYGVKD. CDR3 sequence (DNA): TGTGCCATCAGTGCAAGAGGGGGGGGCCAGAAAGATGAGCAGTTCTTC. Amino acid sequence: CAISARGGGQKDEQFF.

The rearrangement uses TRBV19 and TRBJ2-1; TRBD2 aligns across 9 bases. Trimming took 6 bases from V and 6 from J; bases not matched to a gene: 12. Germline assignment: CDR1 LNHDA and CDR2 SQIVND (reference sequence). This CDR3 comprises 16 residues. The CDR3: CASSLPSGEVGNEQFF. DNA of the CDR3: TGTGCCAGTAGCCTCCCTAGCGGGGAAGTAGGCAATGAGCAGTTCTTC.

As regards this clonotype: One end of the junction is discordant with germline, which a read error may explain. The chain links TRBV27 to TRBJ2-2; 8 bases agree with TRBD2. Germline V gives CDR1 MNHEY, CDR2 SMNVEV (reference sequence). This CDR3 has 14 amino acids. CDR3 in DNA: TGTGCCAGCACCCCCGGGGGGGTCACCGGGAAGCTGTTTTTT. It codes for CASTPGGVTGKLFF.

In this sample, this clonotype turned up a few times. The chain recombines TRBV28 with TRBJ2-1, with TRBD2 matching 10 bases. J gave up 7 bases and V 10 bases, and 10 bases lay outside the gene matches. Looked up from germline, CDR1 is MDHEN and CDR2 is SYDVKM. This CDR3 comprises 14 residues. For the CDR3, the DNA is TGTGCCACCGCGAGCGGGGGGGCCGATAATGAGCAGTTCTTC. Translation gives CATASGGADNEQFF.

In this sample, this clonotype turned up a few times. The genes are TRBV12-3 or TRBV12-4 and TRBJ2-1; possibly TRBD1 for D (6 bases). This CDR3 is built from 21 residues. Deletions cut 2 bases from V and 5 bases from J, with 31 bases between. The chain's CDR3 is CASSLWVGLGTLSLLDNEQFF. For the CDR3, the DNA is TGTGCCAGCAGTTTATGGGTTGGTCTTGGGACATTGTCGTTGTTGGACAATGAGCAGTTCTTC.

The V call is TRBV2, the J call TRBJ2-7; 11 bases align to TRBD2. V lost 8 bases, J lost 5 bases, and 11 bases stayed unmatched. The CDR3 sequence is 15 residues long. The germline CDR1 and CDR2 sequences are SNHLY and FYNNEI. CDR3 protein: CASPLTGTSGNEQYF. DNA for the CDR3: TGTGCCAGCCCTCTCACCGGGACTAGCGGTAACGAGCAGTACTTC.

This clonotype has only a few counts. This chain links TRBV12-5 with TRBJ2-3; 8 bases match TRBD2. Trimming cost V 2 bases and J 0 bases; bases outside gene matches: 13. The germline V gene has CDR1 LGHNT and CDR2 FRNRAP. The CDR3 has 19 amino acids. The chain's CDR3 is CASGLSRLATIRSTDTQYF. The CDR3 region has the DNA TGTGCTAGTGGTTTGTCCCGACTAGCGACCATCCGGAGCACAGATACGCAGTATTTT.

The rearrangement links TRBV7-9 to TRBJ1-4; D might be TRBD1 (6 bases). The CDR3 is made up of 19 amino acids. Trimming removed 6 bases at V and 4 bases at J, with 27 bases between. Germline V gene sequence: CDR1 SEHNR, CDR2 FQNEAQ (reference sequence). The CDR3 DNA follows: TGTGCCAGCAGTTTTACGCGACAGTTTCAGGGGCCTCTTAATGAAAAACTGTTTTTT. This translates into CASSFTRQFQGPLNEKLFF.

As concerns this clonotype: A read error may account for a junction end that differs from germline. The rearrangement joins TRBV5-6 to TRBJ1-5; TRBD1 might be the D (6 bases). CDR1 is SGHDT and CDR2 is YYEEEE in the germline V gene. CDR3 size: 15 residues. CDR3 DNA: TGTGCCAACAGCTACGGGACATCTGTCGGTCAGCCCCAGCATTTT. Residues: CANSYGTSVGQPQHF.